The source of this T cell receptor beta chain is a study of cytomegalovirus exposure and HLA in healthy donors. Study overall: Prior work identified 117 million unique TCR beta sequences in around 170 million T cells. From HLA-typed donors, an early data release held tens of millions of unique TCRs. Study-level findings and limits: Confirmation in vitro established that a few CMV-associated chains were specific for CMV antigens. Later work found most CMV-associated TCR beta chains apparently HLA-restricted.

PCR primers comprised 60 Vbeta and 13 Jbeta primers. Produced via immunoSEQ multiplex PCR; TCRdb's table is partial and in-frame only. The sample yields around 130,000 clones, over 8% seen once. The table lists this clone with a few counts. Its specificity is unknown. The CDR3 sequence is 12 residues long. V lost 0 bases to trimming and J lost 9 bases, with 9 bases between them. CDR1 is MNHNS and CDR2 is SASEGT in the germline V gene. The TCR sequence derives from a middle-aged man in good health and CMV-seronegative. Input material: PBMCs. The V and J genes are TRBV6-1 and TRBJ2-7; D possibly corresponds to TRBD2 (5 bases). The DNA for the CDR3 is TGTGCCAGCAGTGAAGCGCTAGGGAGGCAGTACTTC. Amino acid sequence: CASSEALGRQYF.